This T cell receptor beta chain emerged from a study of CD8+ T cells in alopecia areata. Extracted RNA was reverse transcribed into cDNA, the sequencing template. Profiled with immunoSEQ multiplex PCR; TCRdb holds only in-frame clones, not every one. The data hold some 200,000 clones, with approximately 60% observed a single time. Trimming took 2 bases from V and 4 from J, leaving 11 bases between them. The CDR3 consists of 14 residues. Germline-derived CDR1 and CDR2 are SEHNR and FQNEAQ (reference sequence). The sample holds one count of this clone. Sequencing used CD8+ T cells sorted from blood. The chain combines TRBV7-9 with TRBJ1-1; no firm D call. The sequence was obtained from a human donor in good health. This CDR3 is CASSLPGIGTEAFF. DNA for the CDR3: TGTGCCAGCAGCTTACCCGGGATCGGCACTGAAGCTTTCTTT.